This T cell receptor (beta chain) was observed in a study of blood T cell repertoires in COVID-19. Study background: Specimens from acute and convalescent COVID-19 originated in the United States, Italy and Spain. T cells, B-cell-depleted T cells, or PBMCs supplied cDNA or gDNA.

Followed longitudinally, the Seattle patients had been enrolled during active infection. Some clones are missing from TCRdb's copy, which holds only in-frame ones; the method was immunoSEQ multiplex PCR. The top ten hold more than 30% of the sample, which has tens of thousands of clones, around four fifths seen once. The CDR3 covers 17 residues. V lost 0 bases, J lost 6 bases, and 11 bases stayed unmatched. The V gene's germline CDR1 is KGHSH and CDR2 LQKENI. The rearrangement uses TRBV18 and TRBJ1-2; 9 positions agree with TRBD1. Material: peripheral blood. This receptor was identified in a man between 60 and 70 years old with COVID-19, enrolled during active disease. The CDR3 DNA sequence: TGTGCCAGCTCACCACCCTCCGGGACAGGGTTCAAAAATGGCTACACCTTC. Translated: CASSPPSGTGFKNGYTF.